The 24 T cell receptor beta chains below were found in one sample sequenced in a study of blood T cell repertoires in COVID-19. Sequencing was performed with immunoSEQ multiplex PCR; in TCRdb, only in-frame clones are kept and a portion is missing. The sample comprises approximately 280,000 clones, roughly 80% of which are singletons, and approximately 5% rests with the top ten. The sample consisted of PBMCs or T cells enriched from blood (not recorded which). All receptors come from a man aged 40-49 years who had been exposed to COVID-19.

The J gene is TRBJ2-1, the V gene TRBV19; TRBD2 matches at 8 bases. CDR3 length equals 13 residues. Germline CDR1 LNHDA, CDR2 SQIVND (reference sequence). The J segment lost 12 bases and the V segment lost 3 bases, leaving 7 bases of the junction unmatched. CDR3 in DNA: TGTGCCAGTAGTATGCCTCGGGCGGGAGGGCAGTTCTTC. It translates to CASSMPRAGGQFF. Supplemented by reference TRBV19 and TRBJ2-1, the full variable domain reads DGGITQSPKYLFRKEGQNVTLSCEQNLNHDAMYWYRQDPGQGLRLIYYSQIVNDFQKGDIAEGYSVSREKKESFPLTVTSAQKNPTAFYLCASSMPRAGGQFFGPGTRLTVL.

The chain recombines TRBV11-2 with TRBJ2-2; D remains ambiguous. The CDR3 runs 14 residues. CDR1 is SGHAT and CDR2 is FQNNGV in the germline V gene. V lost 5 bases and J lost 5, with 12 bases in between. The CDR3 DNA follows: TGTGCCAGCAGCCATTCCCCCCAGACCGGGGAGCTGTTTTTT. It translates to CASSHSPQTGELFF.

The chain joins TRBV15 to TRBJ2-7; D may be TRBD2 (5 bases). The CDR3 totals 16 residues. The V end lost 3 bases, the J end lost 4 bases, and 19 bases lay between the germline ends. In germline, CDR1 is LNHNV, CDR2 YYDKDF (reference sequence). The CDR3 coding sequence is TGTGCCACCAGCAGGGACTCACGTGGTCCTTCGTACGAGCAGTACTTC. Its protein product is CATSRDSRGPSYEQYF.

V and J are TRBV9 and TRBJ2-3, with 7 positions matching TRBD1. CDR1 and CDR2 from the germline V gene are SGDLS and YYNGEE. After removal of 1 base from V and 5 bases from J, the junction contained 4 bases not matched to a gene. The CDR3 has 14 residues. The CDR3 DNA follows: TGTGCCAGCAGCGTACGGACAGGCCTAGATACGCAGTATTTT. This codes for CASSVRTGLDTQYF. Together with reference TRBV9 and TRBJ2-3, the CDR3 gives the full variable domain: DSGVTQTPKHLITATGQRVTLRCSPRSGDLSVYWYQQSLDQGLQFLIQYYNGEERAKGNILERFSAQQFPDLHSELNLSSLELGDSALYFCASSVRTGLDTQYFGPGTRLTVL.

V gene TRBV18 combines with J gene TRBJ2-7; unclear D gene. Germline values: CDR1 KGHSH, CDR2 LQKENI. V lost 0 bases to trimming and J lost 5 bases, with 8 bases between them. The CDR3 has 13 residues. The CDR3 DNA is TGTGCCAGCTCACCACCGACAATCAACGAGCAGTACTTC. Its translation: CASSPPTINEQYF.

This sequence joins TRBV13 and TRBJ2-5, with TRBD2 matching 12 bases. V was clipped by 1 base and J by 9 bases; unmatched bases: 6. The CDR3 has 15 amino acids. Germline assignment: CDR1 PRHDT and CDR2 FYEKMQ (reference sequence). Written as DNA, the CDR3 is TGTGCCAGCAGCTTAGATCGGACTAGCGGGATCCCCCAGTACTTC. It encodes CASSLDRTSGIPQYF.

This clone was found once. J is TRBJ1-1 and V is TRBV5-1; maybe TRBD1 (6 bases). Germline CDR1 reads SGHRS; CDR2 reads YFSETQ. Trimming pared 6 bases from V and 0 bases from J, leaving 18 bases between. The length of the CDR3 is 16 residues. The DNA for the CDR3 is TGCGCCAGCACCAGGCACAGGGACCCCCTGAACACTGAAGCTTTCTTT. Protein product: CASTRHRDPLNTEAFF.

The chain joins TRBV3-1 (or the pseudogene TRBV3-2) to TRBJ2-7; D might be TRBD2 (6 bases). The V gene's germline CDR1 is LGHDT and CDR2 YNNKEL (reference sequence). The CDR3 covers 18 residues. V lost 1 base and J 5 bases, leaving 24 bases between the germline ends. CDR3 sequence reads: CASSQALGLGGPRNEQYF. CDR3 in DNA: TGTGCCAGCAGCCAAGCTCTTGGTCTCGGAGGGCCGAGGAACGAGCAGTACTTC.

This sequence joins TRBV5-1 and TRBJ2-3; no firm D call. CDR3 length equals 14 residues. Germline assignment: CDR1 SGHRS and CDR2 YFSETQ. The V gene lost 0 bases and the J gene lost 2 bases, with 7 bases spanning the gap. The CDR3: CASSLGQYTDTQYF. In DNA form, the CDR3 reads TGCGCCAGCAGCTTGGGACAATACACAGATACGCAGTATTTT.

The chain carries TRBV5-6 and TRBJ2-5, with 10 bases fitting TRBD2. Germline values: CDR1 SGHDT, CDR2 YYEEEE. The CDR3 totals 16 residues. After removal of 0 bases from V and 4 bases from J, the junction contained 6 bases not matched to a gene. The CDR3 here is CASSLAFRLAGETQYF. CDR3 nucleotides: TGTGCCAGCAGCTTGGCCTTTCGACTAGCGGGAGAGACCCAGTACTTC. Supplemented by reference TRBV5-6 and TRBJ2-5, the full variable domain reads DAGVTQSPTHLIKTRGQQVTLRCSPKSGHDTVSWYQQALGQGPQFIFQYYEEEERQRGNFPDRFSGHQFPNYSSELNVNALLLGDSALYLCASSLAFRLAGETQYFGPGTRLLVL.

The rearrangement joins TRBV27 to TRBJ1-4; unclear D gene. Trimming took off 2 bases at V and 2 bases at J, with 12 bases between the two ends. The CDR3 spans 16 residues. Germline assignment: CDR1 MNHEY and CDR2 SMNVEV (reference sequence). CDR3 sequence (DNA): TGTGCCAGCAGTTTAGCGGCGAGGCCGACTAATGAAAAACTGTTTTTT. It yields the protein CASSLAARPTNEKLFF.

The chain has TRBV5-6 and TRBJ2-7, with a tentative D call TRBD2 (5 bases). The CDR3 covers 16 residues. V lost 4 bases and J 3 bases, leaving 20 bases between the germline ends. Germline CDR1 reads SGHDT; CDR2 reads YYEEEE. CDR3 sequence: CASSAYGNPGDYEQYF. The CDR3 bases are TGTGCCAGCAGCGCCTACGGGAACCCCGGGGACTACGAGCAGTACTTC. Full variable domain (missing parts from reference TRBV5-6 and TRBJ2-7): DAGVTQSPTHLIKTRGQQVTLRCSPKSGHDTVSWYQQALGQGPQFIFQYYEEEERQRGNFPDRFSGHQFPNYSSELNVNALLLGDSALYLCASSAYGNPGDYEQYFGPGTRLTVT.

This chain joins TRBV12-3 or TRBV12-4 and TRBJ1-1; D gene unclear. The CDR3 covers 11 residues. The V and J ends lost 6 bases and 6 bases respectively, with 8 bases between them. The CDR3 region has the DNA TGTGCCAGCAGCCTGGGAGCTGAAGCTTTCTTT. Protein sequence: CASSLGAEAFF.

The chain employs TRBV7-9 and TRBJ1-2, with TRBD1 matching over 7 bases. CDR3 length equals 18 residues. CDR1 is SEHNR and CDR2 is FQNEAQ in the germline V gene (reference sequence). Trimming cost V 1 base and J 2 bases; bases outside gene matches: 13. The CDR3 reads CASSLGVGGTARNYGYTF. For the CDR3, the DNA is TGTGCCAGCAGCTTAGGAGTAGGTGGGACAGCCAGAAACTATGGCTACACCTTC.

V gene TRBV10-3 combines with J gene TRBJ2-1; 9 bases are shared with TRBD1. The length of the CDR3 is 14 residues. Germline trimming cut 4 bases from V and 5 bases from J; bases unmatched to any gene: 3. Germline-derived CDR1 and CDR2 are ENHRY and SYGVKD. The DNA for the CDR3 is TGTGCCATCAGTGGCCGGGACAGGGACAATGAGCAGTTCTTC. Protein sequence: CAISGRDRDNEQFF.

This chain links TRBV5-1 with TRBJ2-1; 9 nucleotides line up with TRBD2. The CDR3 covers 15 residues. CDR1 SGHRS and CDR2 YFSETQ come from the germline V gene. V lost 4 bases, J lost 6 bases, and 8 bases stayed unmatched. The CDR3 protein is CASSPGLARRNEQFF. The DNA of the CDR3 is TGCGCCAGCAGCCCCGGACTAGCGAGGCGCAATGAGCAGTTCTTC.

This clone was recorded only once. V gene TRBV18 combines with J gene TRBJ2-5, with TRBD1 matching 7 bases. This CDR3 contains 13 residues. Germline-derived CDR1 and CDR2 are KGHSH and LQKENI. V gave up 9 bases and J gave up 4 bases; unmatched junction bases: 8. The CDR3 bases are TGTGCCAGTCACGGGACAGCTGGAGAGACCCAGTACTTC. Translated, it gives CASHGTAGETQYF. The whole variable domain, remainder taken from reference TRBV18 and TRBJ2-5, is NAGVMQNPRHLVRRRGQEARLRCSPMKGHSHVYWYRQLPEEGLKFMVYLQKENIIDESGMPKERFSAEFPKEGPSILRIQQVVRGDSAAYFCASHGTAGETQYFGPGTRLLVL.

The CDR3 reads CASSQELSPYEQYF. The CDR3 DNA is TGTGCCAGCAGCCAAGAGCTTAGCCCCTACGAGCAGTACTTC. V gene TRBV4-2 combines with J gene TRBJ2-7; D ambiguous. Trimming cost V 0 bases and J 2 bases, with 8 bases left between them. Germline V gives CDR1 LGHNA, CDR2 YNFKEQ. This CDR3 is built from 14 residues.

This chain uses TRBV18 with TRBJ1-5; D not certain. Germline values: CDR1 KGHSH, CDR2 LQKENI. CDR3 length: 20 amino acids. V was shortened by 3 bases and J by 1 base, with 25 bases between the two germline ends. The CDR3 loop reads CASSPPSSGQSSWSNQPQHF. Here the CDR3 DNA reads TGTGCCAGCTCACCTCCTTCATCTGGGCAAAGTAGTTGGAGCAATCAGCCCCAGCATTTT.

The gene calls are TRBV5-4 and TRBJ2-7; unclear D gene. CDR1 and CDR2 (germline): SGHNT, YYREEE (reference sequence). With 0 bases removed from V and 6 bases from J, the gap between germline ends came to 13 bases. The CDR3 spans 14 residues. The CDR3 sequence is CASSLGRSPLEQYF. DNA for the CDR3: TGTGCCAGCAGCTTGGGGAGATCCCCCCTCGAGCAGTACTTC.

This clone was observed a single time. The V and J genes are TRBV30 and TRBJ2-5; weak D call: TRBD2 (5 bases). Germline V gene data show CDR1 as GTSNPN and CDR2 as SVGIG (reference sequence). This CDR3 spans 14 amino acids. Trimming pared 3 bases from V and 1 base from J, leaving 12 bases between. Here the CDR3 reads CAWRAAGSQETQYF. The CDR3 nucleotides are TGTGCCTGGAGGGCGGCGGGCAGCCAAGAGACCCAGTACTTC.

The CDR3: CASSLTGGAGYTF. The CDR3 DNA sequence: TGTGCCAGCAGTTTGACAGGGGGCGCGGGCTACACCTTC. V gene TRBV12-3 or TRBV12-4 combines with J gene TRBJ1-2; 10 bases agree with TRBD1. The CDR3 is 13 residues long. The trim removed 3 bases at V and 8 bases at J, leaving 3 bases unmatched.

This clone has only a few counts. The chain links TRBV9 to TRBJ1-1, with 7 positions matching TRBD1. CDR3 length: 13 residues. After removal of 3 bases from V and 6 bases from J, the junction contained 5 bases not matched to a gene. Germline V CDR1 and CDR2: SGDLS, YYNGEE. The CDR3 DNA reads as TGTGCCAGCAGCGGCCGACAGGGAGCTGAAGCTTTCTTT. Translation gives CASSGRQGAEAFF.

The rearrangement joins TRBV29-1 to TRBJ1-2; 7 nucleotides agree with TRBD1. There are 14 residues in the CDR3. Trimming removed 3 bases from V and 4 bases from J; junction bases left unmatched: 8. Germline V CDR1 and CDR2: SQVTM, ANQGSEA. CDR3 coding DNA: TGCAGCGTTGAGGCTCAGGGGGGATCCTATGGCTACACCTTC. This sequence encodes CSVEAQGGSYGYTF.